This T cell receptor beta chain was recovered during a study of T cell repertoires in cytomegalovirus infection. Study information: Public signatures in TCR beta pointed to CMV infection and matching HLA type.

Notes on the study in general: The cumulative frequency of public TCR beta families identified carriers of CMV plus the relevant HLA.

Remarks on this clonotype: As yet, its antigen is unknown.

Via MiXCR, TCRdb re-called the reads, giving one row per CDR3 protein. Of more than 400,000 distinct CDR3 sequences listed, 26% are singletons. The CDR3 consists of 15 residues. Germline V gene data show CDR1 as LNHDA and CDR2 as SQIVND (reference sequence). The V gene end was trimmed by 4 bases and the J gene end by 3 bases; junction bases not matched to a gene: 5. The J gene is TRBJ2-7, the V gene TRBV19, with 11 positions matching TRBD2. Source material: PBMCs. This sequence originates from a human donor in good health (CMV status not recorded). Some clones in this sample may be carry-over from other donors' samples. This CDR3 reads CASSRSLAGVYEQYV. The CDR3 DNA reads TGTGCCAGTAGTAGGTCACTAGCGGGAGTCTACGAGCAGTACGTC.